Shown below are 27 T cell receptor beta chains from a single sample sequenced in a study of T cells in Graves' hyperthyroidism and ophthalmopathy. TCR beta CDR3 sequences were amplified from RNA transcripts. In the first-round RT-PCR of the TCR CDR3, the HTBI primer set was used. Each CDR3 protein is one row after TCRdb ran MiXCR on the multiplex PCR reads. The table has 300,000 to 400,000 distinct CDR3 sequences, around 15% seen once; the top ten hold around a fifth. Sample: blood. These receptor sequences come from a woman aged 25 to 39 with Graves' ophthalmopathy.

The table lists this clonotype with many counts. The chain uses TRBV18 and TRBJ1-4; a weak D match, TRBD1 (5 bases). The V gene lost 2 bases and the J gene lost 3 bases, with 7 bases spanning the gap. This CDR3 has 14 residues. Germline V gene data show CDR1 as KGHSH and CDR2 as LQKENI. The CDR3 DNA reads as TGTGCCAGCTCACCAGGGACTTCTAATGAAAAACTGTTTTTT. Translated, it gives CASSPGTSNEKLFF. The full variable domain, in which reference TRBV18 and TRBJ1-4 provide the parts outside the CDR3, is NAGVMQNPRHLVRRRGQEARLRCSPMKGHSHVYWYRQLPEEGLKFMVYLQKENIIDESGMPKERFSAEFPKEGPSILRIQQVVRGDSAAYFCASSPGTSNEKLFFGSGTQLSVL.

This clonotype was counted only a few times. The V gene is TRBV6-1, the J gene TRBJ1-6; no reliable D call. V was shortened by 5 bases and J by 12 bases, with 20 bases between the two germline ends. Germline V CDR1 and CDR2: MNHNS, SASEGT. This CDR3 comprises 15 residues. The CDR3 region is CASSSAGWSVEPLHF. CDR3 DNA sequence: TGTGCCAGCAGTTCCGCGGGGTGGTCGGTTGAACCCCTCCACTTT.

This clonotype was recorded at least ten times. This chain links TRBV18 with TRBJ2-1; D is unclear. From germline, CDR1 is KGHSH and CDR2 LQKENI. This CDR3 is 16 amino acids long. The V end was cut by 2 bases, the J end by 12 bases, with 23 bases between. The CDR3 spells CASSPFSTDDPNWQFF. The CDR3 region has the DNA TGTGCCAGCTCACCATTCTCTACCGACGACCCAAACTGGCAGTTCTTC.

This clonotype has more than one count but fewer than ten. The rearrangement joins TRBV15 to TRBJ1-6, with D unresolved. Per the germline V gene, CDR1 is LNHNV and CDR2 is YYDKDF (reference sequence). CDR3 length: 14 residues. Trimming took 3 bases from V and 10 from J, leaving 13 bases between them. CDR3 sequence reads: CATSSRFAESPLHF. The CDR3 nucleotides are TGTGCCACCAGCAGTAGGTTTGCGGAATCACCCCTCCACTTT.

This clonotype was picked up many times. This sequence joins TRBV5-1 and TRBJ1-5; D may be TRBD1 (6 bases). The CDR3 has 15 residues. In germline, CDR1 is SGHRS, CDR2 YFSETQ. Trimming left V 2 bases short and J 3 bases short, with 12 bases between. DNA of the CDR3: TGCGCCAGCAGCTTCGCGACAGGCCCCAATCAGCCCCAGCATTTT. This encodes CASSFATGPNQPQHF.

The V gene is TRBV2, the J gene TRBJ2-1; 7 bases are shared with TRBD2. The germline CDR1 and CDR2 sequences are SNHLY and FYNNEI. This CDR3 region has 12 residues. The J segment lost 7 bases and the V segment lost 7 bases, leaving 4 bases of the junction unmatched. CDR3 loop: CASTLGGNEQFF. The CDR3, as DNA: TGTGCCAGCACTCTGGGGGGGAATGAGCAGTTCTTC. The entire variable domain, with the rest obtained from reference TRBV2 and TRBJ2-1, is as follows: EPEVTQTPSHQVTQMGQEVILRCVPISNHLYFYWYRQILGQKVEFLVSFYNNEISEKSEIFDDQFSVERPDGSNFTLKIRSTKLEDSAMYFCASTLGGNEQFFGPGTRLTVL.

This clonotype was detected a few times. A much bigger clone sits one base away, suggesting this may be a read error. The chain joins TRBV18 to TRBJ1-6; possibly TRBD1 for D (6 bases). The germline V gene has CDR1 KGHSH and CDR2 LQKENI. The CDR3 runs 17 residues. V lost 2 bases to trimming and J lost 7 bases, with 18 bases between them. Here the CDR3 reads CASSPEGADRMNSPLHF. CDR3 coding DNA: TGTGCCAGCTCACCAGAGGGTGCAGACAGGATGAATTCACCCCTCCACTTT.

This clonotype was recorded a few times. The gene calls are TRBV25-1 and TRBJ1-6; weak D call: TRBD1 (5 bases). The V end lost 7 bases, the J end lost 7 bases, and 14 bases lay between the germline ends. Germline CDR1 and CDR2: MGHDK and SYGVNS. The CDR3 has 14 amino acids. Here the CDR3 reads CASNPGPTNSPLHF. In DNA form, the CDR3 reads TGTGCCAGCAATCCGGGACCGACGAATTCACCCCTCCACTTT. Together with reference TRBV25-1 and TRBJ1-6, the CDR3 gives the full variable domain: EADIYQTPRYLVIGTGKKITLECSQTMGHDKMYWYQQDPGMELHLIHYSYGVNSTEKGDLSSESTVSRIRTEHFPLTLESARPSHTSQYLCASNPGPTNSPLHFGNGTRLTVT.

To note about this clonotype: A much larger clone differs from this one at a single base, so this may be a read error. The chain links TRBV7-9 to TRBJ2-3; TRBD2 is a possible D gene (5 bases). Trimming took 5 bases from V and 4 from J, leaving 19 bases between them. The CDR3 extends over 16 amino acids. Germline lookup yields CDR1 SEHNR and CDR2 FQNEAQ (reference sequence). CDR3 coding DNA: TGTGCCAGCAGCGCCAGCCCGGGGATAGTCGCAGATACGCAGTATTTT. Translation gives CASSASPGIVADTQYF.

The J gene is TRBJ1-4, the V gene TRBV6-2 or TRBV6-3; D gene unclear. The CDR3 runs to 12 residues. The V gene's germline CDR1 is MNHEY and CDR2 SVGEGT. Trimming pared 4 bases from V and 6 bases from J, leaving 6 bases between. The CDR3: CASSFTDEKLFF. Here the CDR3 DNA reads TGTGCCAGCAGTTTTACTGATGAAAAACTGTTTTTT.

This clonotype was recorded at least ten times. This chain uses TRBV5-1 with TRBJ1-1; no firm D call. The CDR3 contains 14 residues. V shed 0 bases and J shed 1 base, with 7 bases lying between them. Per germline, CDR1 SGHRS and CDR2 YFSETQ. The CDR3 is CASSLGVENTEAFF. As DNA, the CDR3 is TGCGCCAGCAGCTTGGGGGTCGAGAACACTGAAGCTTTCTTT.

The table lists this clonotype with many counts. V usage is TRBV18 and J usage is TRBJ1-1; 7 bases agree with TRBD1. The germline gives CDR1 KGHSH, CDR2 LQKENI. The CDR3 runs 17 residues. V dropped 2 bases and J dropped 7; count of bases not matched to a gene: 16. The CDR3 DNA reads TGTGCCAGCTCACCAAACAGGGGACCTACTTCCCGCGTTGAAGCTTTCTTT. This gives the protein CASSPNRGPTSRVEAFF.

This clonotype appeared many times. The V and J genes are TRBV24-1 and TRBJ2-1; tentatively, D is TRBD2 (6 bases). This CDR3 comprises 19 residues. Germline values: CDR1 KGHDR, CDR2 SFDVKD. Trimming left V 3 bases short and J 2 bases short, with 22 bases between. The CDR3 sequence is CATSDPPGRSLTAYNEQFF. The DNA of the CDR3 is TGTGCCACCAGTGATCCTCCAGGGAGGTCCCTGACCGCCTACAATGAGCAGTTCTTC.

The table lists this clonotype with many counts. The V call is TRBV30, the J call TRBJ1-1; D gene ambiguous. Germline V gene lookup returns CDR1 GTSNPN and CDR2 SVGIG (reference sequence). The CDR3 contains 10 residues. The V end was cut by 6 bases, the J end by 6 bases, with 8 bases between. CDR3 protein: CACLVSEAFF. The CDR3, as DNA: TGTGCCTGTTTAGTGTCTGAAGCTTTCTTT.

This clonotype was picked up many times. The V and J genes are TRBV2 and TRBJ2-2; no firm D call. Trimming removed 6 bases at V and 4 bases at J, with 15 bases between. The germline CDR1 and CDR2 sequences are SNHLY and FYNNEI. There are 15 residues in the CDR3. The CDR3 sequence is CASRDVNLSTGELFF. CDR3 nucleotide sequence: TGTGCCAGCAGGGACGTGAACCTCAGCACCGGGGAGCTGTTTTTT.

This clonotype appeared many times. The chain joins TRBV9 to TRBJ2-7; D might be TRBD1 (5 bases). Germline V gives CDR1 SGDLS, CDR2 YYNGEE. V lost 0 bases, J lost 5 bases, and 12 bases lay in between. This CDR3 is built from 14 residues. The DNA of the CDR3 is TGTGCCAGCAGCGTAGTTGTGGACACCCACGAGCAGTACTTC. Protein sequence: CASSVVVDTHEQYF.

This clonotype was counted ten times or more. The gene calls are TRBV18 and TRBJ2-1, with 8 bases aligning to TRBD2. This CDR3 contains 16 residues. The ends lost 1 base at V and 8 bases at J; junction bases unmatched: 10. Germline loops: CDR1 KGHSH, CDR2 LQKENI. The CDR3 bases are TGTGCCAGCTCACCACTAGGTCGGGGGGGCCCCGATGAGCAGTTCTTC. This translates into CASSPLGRGGPDEQFF.

The chain uses TRBV5-1 and TRBJ1-3, with D perhaps TRBD1 (5 bases). This CDR3 is 16 amino acids long. V was cut by 0 bases and J by 0 bases, with 10 bases left in between. In germline, CDR1 is SGHRS, CDR2 YFSETQ. CDR3 DNA sequence: TGCGCCAGCAGCTTGGATGACAGCCTCTCTGGAAACACCATATATTTT. Its protein is CASSLDDSLSGNTIYF.

The chain is built from TRBV6-1 and TRBJ1-2; D ambiguous. Trimming took off 3 bases at V and 3 bases at J, with 23 bases between the two ends. The CDR3 has 18 residues. CDR1 MNHNS and CDR2 SASEGT come from the germline V gene. DNA for the CDR3: TGTGCCAGCAGTGATGAGGCAGAAGGTCCCTACGTGCACTATGGCTACACCTTC. Residues: CASSDEAEGPYVHYGYTF.

This clonotype has ten or more counts. The V call is TRBV5-5, the J call TRBJ2-1; D not resolved. From germline, CDR1 is SGHKS and CDR2 YYEKEE (reference sequence). This CDR3 contains 14 residues. Trimming took off 2 bases at V and 5 bases at J, with 11 bases between the two ends. This CDR3 reads CASSFWTEDNEQFF. The DNA of the CDR3 is TGTGCCAGCAGCTTCTGGACGGAAGACAATGAGCAGTTCTTC.

This clonotype was seen many times. An end of the junction differs from the germline gene, which may be a read error. V gene TRBV2 combines with J gene TRBJ1-1; no definite D call. The CDR3 has 12 amino acids. Per germline, CDR1 SNHLY and CDR2 FYNNEI. CDR3 amino acids: CTSSLLNTEAFF. The CDR3, as DNA: TGTACCAGCAGCCTACTGAACACTGAAGCTTTCTTT. The entire variable domain, with the rest obtained from reference TRBV2 and TRBJ1-1, is as follows: EPEVTQTPSHQVTQMGQEVILRCVPISNHLYFYWYRQILGQKVEFLVSFYNNEISEKSEIFDDQFSVERPDGSNFTLKIRSTKLEDSAMYFCTSSLLNTEAFFGQGTRLTVV.

The gene calls are TRBV7-2 and TRBJ1-5; 9 bases map to TRBD1. Germline lookup yields CDR1 SGHTA and CDR2 FQGNSA. Losses at the gene ends were 5 bases for V and 7 bases for J; bases not matched to a gene: 9. The CDR3 spans 15 residues. The CDR3 sequence is CASSPRQGDVQPQHF. CDR3 DNA sequence: TGTGCCAGCAGCCCAAGACAGGGGGATGTACAGCCCCAGCATTTT. Based on the CDR3 plus reference TRBV7-2 and TRBJ1-5, the full variable domain is GAGVSQSPSNKVTEKGKDVELRCDPISGHTALYWYRQSLGQGLEFLIYFQGNSAPDKSGLPSDRFSAERTGGSVSTLTIQRTQQEDSAVYLCASSPRQGDVQPQHFGDGTRLSIL.

This clonotype was seen many times. The rearrangement uses TRBV11-2 and TRBJ2-1; TRBD1 is a possible D gene (6 bases). Trimming removed 8 bases at V and 0 bases at J, with 14 bases between. Germline CDR1 SGHAT, CDR2 FQNNGV. This CDR3 contains 15 residues. CDR3 amino acids: CASAPVQGSYNEQFF. In DNA, the CDR3 is TGTGCCAGCGCACCCGTACAGGGCTCCTACAATGAGCAGTTCTTC.

This clonotype was recorded many times. The V gene is TRBV5-5, the J gene TRBJ2-3; tentative D call: TRBD2 (6 bases). The CDR3 consists of 15 residues. Trimming removed 0 bases at V and 0 bases at J, with 8 bases between. Germline assignment: CDR1 SGHKS and CDR2 YYEKEE (reference sequence). In DNA, the CDR3 is TGTGCCAGCAGCTTGGTTAGCGGAAGCACAGATACGCAGTATTTT. Encoded protein: CASSLVSGSTDTQYF.

The J gene is TRBJ2-3, the V gene TRBV27; the D gene is possibly TRBD1 (7 bases). The V and J ends lost 10 bases and 0 bases respectively, with 26 bases between them. Germline values: CDR1 MNHEY, CDR2 SMNVEV (reference sequence). This CDR3 spans 18 amino acids. The CDR3 region is CATNTLARGPSSTDTQYF. CDR3 in DNA: TGTGCCACCAACACTCTAGCGAGGGGGCCTTCTAGCACAGATACGCAGTATTTT.

J is TRBJ1-5 and V is TRBV2; TRBD1 agrees at 7 bases. Germline values: CDR1 SNHLY, CDR2 FYNNEI. CDR3 size: 14 residues. The V and J ends lost 8 bases and 8 bases, in that order; junction bases with no gene match: 12. For the CDR3, the DNA is TGTGCCAGCCAGACAGGGAGTAATGGCAAGCCCCAGCATTTT. Translated: CASQTGSNGKPQHF.

The chain carries TRBV14 and TRBJ1-1, with 10 bases fitting TRBD1. V gave up 4 bases and J gave up 5 bases; unmatched junction bases: 7. The CDR3 is made up of 15 amino acids. Germline V gene sequence: CDR1 SGHDN, CDR2 FVKESK. This CDR3 is CASSRDRGLGTEAFF. The CDR3 region has the DNA TGTGCCAGCAGCCGAGACAGGGGGCTGGGGACTGAAGCTTTCTTT.